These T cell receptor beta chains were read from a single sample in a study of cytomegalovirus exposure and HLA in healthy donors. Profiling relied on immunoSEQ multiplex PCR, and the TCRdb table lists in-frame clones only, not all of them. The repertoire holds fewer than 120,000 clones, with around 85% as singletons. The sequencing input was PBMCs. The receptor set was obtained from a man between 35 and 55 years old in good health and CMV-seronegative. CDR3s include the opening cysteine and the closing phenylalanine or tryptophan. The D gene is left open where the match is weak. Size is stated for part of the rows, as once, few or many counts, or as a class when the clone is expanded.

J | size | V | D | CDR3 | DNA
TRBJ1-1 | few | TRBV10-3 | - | CAISDNRVSMNTEAFF | TGTGCCATCAGTGATAACCGGGTCTCGATGAACACTGAAGCTTTCTTT
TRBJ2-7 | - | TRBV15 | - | CATSRGAFTYEQYF | TGTGCCACCAGCAGAGGCGCATTCACCTACGAGCAGTACTTC
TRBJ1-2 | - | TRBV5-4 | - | CASSLYSGRANYGYTF | TGTGCCAGCAGCTTGTACTCAGGGCGCGCTAACTATGGCTACACCTTC
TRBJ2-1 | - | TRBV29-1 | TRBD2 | CSVASGLAGNNEQFF | TGCAGCGTCGCCTCTGGACTAGCGGGGAACAATGAGCAGTTCTTC
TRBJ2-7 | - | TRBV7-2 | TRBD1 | CASSVDRGQYEQYF | TGTGCCAGCAGCGTCGACAGGGGGCAGTACGAGCAGTACTTC
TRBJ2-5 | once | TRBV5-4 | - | CASSLESYETQYF | TGTGCCAGCAGCTTGGAGTCCTACGAGACCCAGTACTTC
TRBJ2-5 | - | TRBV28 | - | CASSLGRGGESTQYF | TGTGCCAGCAGTCTAGGCAGGGGAGGGGAGTCTACCCAGTACTTC
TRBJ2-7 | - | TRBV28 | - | CASSLLQGTGSYEQYF | TGTGCCAGCAGTTTACTCCAGGGGACGGGGAGCTACGAGCAGTACTTC
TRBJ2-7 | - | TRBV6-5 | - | CASSYSRQTHEQYF | TGTGCCAGCAGTTACTCGAGACAGACCCACGAGCAGTACTTC
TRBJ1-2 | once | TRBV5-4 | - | CASSMQGYGGYTF | TGTGCCAGCAGCATGCAGGGATACGGGGGCTACACCTTC
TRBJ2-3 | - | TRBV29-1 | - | CSVTSPSTDTQYF | TGCAGCGTGACTAGTCCCAGCACAGATACGCAGTATTTT
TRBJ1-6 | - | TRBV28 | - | CASTTSRGSDNSPLHF | TGTGCCAGCACTACCTCGAGAGGGTCCGATAATTCACCCCTCCACTTT
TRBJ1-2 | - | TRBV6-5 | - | CAINGPGGYTF | TGTGCCATCAACGGCCCGGGTGGCTACACCTTC
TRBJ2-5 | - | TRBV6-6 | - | CASSFTVQETQYF | TGTGCCAGCAGTTTCACAGTTCAAGAGACCCAGTACTTC
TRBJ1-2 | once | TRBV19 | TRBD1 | CASSPDRVEGYTF | TGTGCCAGTAGTCCGGACAGGGTGGAGGGCTACACCTTC
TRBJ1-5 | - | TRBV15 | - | CATSRGRAGGNQPQHF | TGTGCCACCAGCAGAGGCAGGGCTGGGGGCAATCAGCCCCAGCATTTT
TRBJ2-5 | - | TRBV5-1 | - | CASSSGGAETQYF | TGCGCCAGCAGCTCCGGAGGGGCTGAGACCCAGTACTTC
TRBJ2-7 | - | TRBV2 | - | CASSDAGYEQYF | TGTGCCAGCAGTGATGCGGGATACGAGCAGTACTTC
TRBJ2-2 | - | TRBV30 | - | CAWSNNRVGTGELFF | TGTGCCTGGAGTAATAACAGGGTTGGCACCGGGGAGCTGTTTTTT
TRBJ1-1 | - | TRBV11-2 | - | CASSLRYDIVSTEAFF | TGTGCCAGCAGCTTAAGGTACGACATAGTGAGCACTGAAGCTTTCTTT
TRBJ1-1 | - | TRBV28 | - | CASTPTLGAPPEAFF | TGTGCCAGCACTCCCACCCTAGGTGCCCCGCCGGAAGCTTTCTTT
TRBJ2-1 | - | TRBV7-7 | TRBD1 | CASSLDRGRDEQFF | TGTGCCAGCAGCTTAGACAGGGGAAGGGATGAGCAGTTCTTC
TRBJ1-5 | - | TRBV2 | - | CASSESLGYSNQPQHF | TGTGCCAGCAGTGAATCGCTCGGTTATAGCAATCAGCCCCAGCATTTT
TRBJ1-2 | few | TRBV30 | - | CAWSVAGRDGYTF | TGTGCCTGGAGTGTGGCAGGGAGGGATGGCTACACCTTC
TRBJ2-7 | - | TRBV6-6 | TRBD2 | CASAGVYEQYF | TGTGCCAGTGCGGGGGTCTACGAGCAGTACTTC
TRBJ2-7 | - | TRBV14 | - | CASSQGRGTYEQYF | TGTGCCAGCAGCCAAGGCCGGGGAACCTACGAGCAGTACTTC
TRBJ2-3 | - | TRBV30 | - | CAWSGGEASTDTQYF | TGTGCCTGGAGTGGTGGAGAAGCTAGCACAGATACGCAGTATTTT
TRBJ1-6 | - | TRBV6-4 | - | CASSSTGSYNSPLHF | TGTGCCAGCAGTTCCACCGGGTCCTATAATTCACCCCTCCACTTT
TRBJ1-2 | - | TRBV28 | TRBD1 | CASRHTGQPLPYGYTF | TGTGCCAGCAGGCATACGGGACAGCCTTTACCCTATGGCTACACCTTC
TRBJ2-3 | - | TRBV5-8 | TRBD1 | CASSLPTGTGGTDTQYF | TGTGCCAGCAGCCTACCGACCGGGACAGGGGGCACAGATACGCAGTATTTT
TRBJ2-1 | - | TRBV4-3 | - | CASSQVTLYNEQFF | TGCGCCAGCAGCCAAGTGACTCTTTACAATGAGCAGTTCTTC
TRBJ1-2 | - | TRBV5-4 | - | CASSLGAGTAYGYTF | TGTGCCAGCAGCTTGGGTGCGGGAACGGCCTATGGCTACACCTTC
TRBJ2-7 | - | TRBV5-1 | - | CASSLAPDSHSYEQYF | TGCGCCAGCAGCTTGGCCCCGGACTCCCACTCCTACGAGCAGTACTTC
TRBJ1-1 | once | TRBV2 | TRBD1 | CASGQGNTEAFF | TGTGCCAGCGGACAGGGGAACACTGAAGCTTTCTTT
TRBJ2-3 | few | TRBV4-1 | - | CASSQDSRIGTDTQYF | TGCGCCAGCAGCCAAGATTCGCGGATTGGCACAGATACGCAGTATTTT
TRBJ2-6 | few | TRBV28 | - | CASREGPGNNVLTF | TGTGCCAGCAGGGAGGGGCCAGGGAATAACGTCCTGACTTTC
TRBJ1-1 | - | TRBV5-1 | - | CASSAGGNTEAFF | TGCGCCAGCAGCGCGGGAGGGAACACTGAAGCTTTCTTT
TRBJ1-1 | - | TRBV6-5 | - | CASSYIGVTEAFF | TGTGCCAGCAGTTATATAGGGGTCACTGAAGCTTTCTTT
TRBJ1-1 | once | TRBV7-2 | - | CASSLVSGALLNTEAFF | TGTGCCAGCAGCTTGGTATCAGGGGCACTTCTTAACACTGAAGCTTTCTTT
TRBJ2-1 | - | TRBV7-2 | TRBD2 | CASSFIAGNSYNEQFF | TGTGCCAGCAGCTTCATAGCGGGAAACTCCTACAATGAGCAGTTCTTC
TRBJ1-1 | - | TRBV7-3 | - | CASSLSGLGGTEAFF | TGTGCCAGCAGCTTATCCGGTCTAGGGGGCACTGAAGCTTTCTTT
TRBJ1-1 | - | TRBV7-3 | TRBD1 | CASISGVQGGDTEAFF | TGTGCCAGCATCTCCGGGGTACAGGGGGGGGACACTGAAGCTTTCTTT
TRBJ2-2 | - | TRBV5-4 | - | CASSRRTGETGELFF | TGTGCCAGCAGCAGACGGACGGGAGAAACCGGGGAGCTGTTTTTT
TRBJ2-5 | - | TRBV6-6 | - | CASSFSSGYRETQYF | TGTGCCAGCAGTTTTTCCTCGGGGTACCGGGAGACCCAGTACTTC
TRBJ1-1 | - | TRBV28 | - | CASSPPGGLNTEAFF | TGTGCCAGCAGTCCACCCGGAGGATTGAACACTGAAGCTTTCTTT
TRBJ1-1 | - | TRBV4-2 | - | CASSPFSDWNTEAFF | TGTGCCAGCAGCCCCTTTAGCGACTGGAACACTGAAGCTTTCTTT